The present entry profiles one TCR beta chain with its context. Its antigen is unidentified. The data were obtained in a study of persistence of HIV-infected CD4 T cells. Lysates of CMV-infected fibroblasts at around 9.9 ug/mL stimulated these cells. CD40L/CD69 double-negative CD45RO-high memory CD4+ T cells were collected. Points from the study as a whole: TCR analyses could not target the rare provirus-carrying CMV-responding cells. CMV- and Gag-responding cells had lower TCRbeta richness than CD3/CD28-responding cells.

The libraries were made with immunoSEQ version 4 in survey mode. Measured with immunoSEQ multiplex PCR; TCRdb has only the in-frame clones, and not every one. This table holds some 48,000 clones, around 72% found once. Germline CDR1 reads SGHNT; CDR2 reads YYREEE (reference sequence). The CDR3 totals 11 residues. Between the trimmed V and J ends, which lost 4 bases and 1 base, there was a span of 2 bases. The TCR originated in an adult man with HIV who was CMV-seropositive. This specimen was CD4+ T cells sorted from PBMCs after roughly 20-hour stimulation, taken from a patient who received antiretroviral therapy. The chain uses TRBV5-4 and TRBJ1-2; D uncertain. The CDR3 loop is CASSRNYGYTF. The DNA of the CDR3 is TGTGCCAGCAGCCGTAACTATGGCTACACCTTC.